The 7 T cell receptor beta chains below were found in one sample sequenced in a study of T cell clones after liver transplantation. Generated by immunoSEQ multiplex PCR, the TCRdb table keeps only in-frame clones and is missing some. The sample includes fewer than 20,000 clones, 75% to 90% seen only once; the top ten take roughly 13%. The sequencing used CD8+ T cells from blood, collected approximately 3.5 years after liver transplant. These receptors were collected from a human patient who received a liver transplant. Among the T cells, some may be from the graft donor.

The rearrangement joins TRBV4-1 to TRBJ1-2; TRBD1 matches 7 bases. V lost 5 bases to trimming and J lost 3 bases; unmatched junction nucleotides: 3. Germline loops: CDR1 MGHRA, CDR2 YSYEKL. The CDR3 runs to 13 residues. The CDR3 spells CASSAGTDYGYTF. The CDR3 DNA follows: TGCGCCAGCAGCGCTGGGACAGACTATGGCTACACCTTC.

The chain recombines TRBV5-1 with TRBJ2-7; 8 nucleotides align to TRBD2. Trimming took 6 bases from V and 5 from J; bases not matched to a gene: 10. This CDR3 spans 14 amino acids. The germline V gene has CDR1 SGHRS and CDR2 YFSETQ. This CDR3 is CASKSAGGFNEQYF. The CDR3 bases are TGCGCCAGCAAAAGCGCGGGGGGCTTTAACGAGCAGTACTTC. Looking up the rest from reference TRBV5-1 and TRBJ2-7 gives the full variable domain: KAGVTQTPRYLIKTRGQQVTLSCSPISGHRSVSWYQQTPGQGLQFLFEYFSETQRNKGNFPGRFSGRQFSNSRSEMNVSTLELGDSALYLCASKSAGGFNEQYFGPGTRLTVT.

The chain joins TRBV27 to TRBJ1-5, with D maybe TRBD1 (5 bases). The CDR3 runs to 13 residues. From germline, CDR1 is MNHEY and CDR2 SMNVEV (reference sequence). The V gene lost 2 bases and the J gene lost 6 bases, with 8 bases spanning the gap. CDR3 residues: CASSLGGSQPQHF. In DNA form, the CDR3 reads TGTGCCAGCAGTTTAGGGGGAAGTCAGCCCCAGCATTTT.

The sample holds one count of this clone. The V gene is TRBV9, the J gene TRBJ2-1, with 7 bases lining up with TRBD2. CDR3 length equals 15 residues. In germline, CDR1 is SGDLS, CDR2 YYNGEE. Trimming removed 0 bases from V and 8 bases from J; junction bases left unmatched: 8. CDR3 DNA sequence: TGTGCCAGCAGCGTAGAGGGCGGGAGTGTTGATGAGCAGTTCTTC. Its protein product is CASSVEGGSVDEQFF.

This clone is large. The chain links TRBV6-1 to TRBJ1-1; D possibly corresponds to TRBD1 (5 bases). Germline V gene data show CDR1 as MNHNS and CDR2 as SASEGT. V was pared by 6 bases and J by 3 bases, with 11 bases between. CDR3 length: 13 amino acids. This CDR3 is CASRGGLDTEAFF. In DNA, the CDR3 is TGTGCCAGCAGGGGGGGACTCGACACTGAAGCTTTCTTT.

DNA of the CDR3: TGTGCCAGCAGTCCGGGGCCTTACAATGAGCAGTTCTTC. Translated, it gives CASSPGPYNEQFF. The rearrangement links TRBV27 to TRBJ2-1, with D perhaps being TRBD1 or TRBD2 (5 bases each). The germline V and J ends were trimmed by 5 bases and 4 bases, with 9 bases remaining between them. The germline V gene has CDR1 MNHEY and CDR2 SMNVEV (reference sequence). The CDR3 consists of 13 residues.

DNA of the CDR3: TGTGCCAGCAGTAGGGACAGGGGGTATGGCTACACCTTC. Translated, it gives CASSRDRGYGYTF. The rearrangement links TRBV28 to TRBJ1-2, with TRBD1 matching 11 bases. Germline V lookup: CDR1 MDHEN, CDR2 SYDVKM. V was clipped by 5 bases and J by 5 bases; unmatched bases: 1. This CDR3 comprises 13 residues.